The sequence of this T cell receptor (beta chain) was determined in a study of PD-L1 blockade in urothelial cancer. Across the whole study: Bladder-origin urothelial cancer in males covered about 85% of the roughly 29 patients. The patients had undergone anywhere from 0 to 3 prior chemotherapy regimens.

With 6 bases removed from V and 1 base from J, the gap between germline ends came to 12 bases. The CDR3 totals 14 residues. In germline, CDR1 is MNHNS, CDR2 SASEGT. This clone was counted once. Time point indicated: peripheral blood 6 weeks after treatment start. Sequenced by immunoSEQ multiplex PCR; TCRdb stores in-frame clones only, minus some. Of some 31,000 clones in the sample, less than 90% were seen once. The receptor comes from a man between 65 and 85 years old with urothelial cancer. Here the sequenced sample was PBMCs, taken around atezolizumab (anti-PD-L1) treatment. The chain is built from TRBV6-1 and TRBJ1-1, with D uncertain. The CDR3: CASSATRGNTEAFF. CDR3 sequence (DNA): TGTGCCAGCAGCGCCACGCGAGGGAACACTGAAGCTTTCTTT.